The 9 T cell receptor beta chains reported below all come from one sample, sequenced in a study of T cells in Graves' hyperthyroidism and ophthalmopathy (dated by TCRdb to about 2019). Receptor amplification or capture employed multiplex PCR. Sequencing was performed on an Illumina HiSeq 2000. Amplification of TCR beta CDR3 regions was carried out from RNA transcripts. The TCR CDR3 was subjected to a first round of RT-PCR using the HTBI primer set and the Qiagen OneStep RT-PCR kit. TCRdb redid the processing of the public reads, applying fastp at Q25 and MiXCR, and retained in-frame beta chains. Under each unique CDR3 protein, matching rows form one entry showing the most common genes and DNA. In all, the sample holds over 350,000 distinct CDR3 sequences, and under 20% of those were seen once. The ten largest clones add up to 35% to 50% of the sample. The sample taken for sequencing was blood. The receptor source for this set is a man between 18 and 29 years old with Graves' ophthalmopathy.

This CDR3 reads CASSPLTGQHVYGYTF. CDR3 DNA: TGTGCCAGCAGTCCTTTGACCGGGCAGCACGTCTATGGCTACACCTTC. The chain is built from TRBV25-1 and TRBJ1-2; no reliable D call. CDR1 is MGHDK, CDR2 SYGVNS, per germline. V lost 5 bases and J lost 4, with 20 bases in between. The CDR3 runs to 16 residues.

This clonotype was recorded many times. CDR3 in DNA: TGTGCCACCAGTGATAACGACAGGGCGGGAGGAAAACTGTTTTTT. It translates to CATSDNDRAGGKLFF. The rearrangement joins TRBV24-1 to TRBJ1-4; 7 bases line up with TRBD1. The CDR3 covers 15 residues. Germline CDR1 KGHDR, CDR2 SFDVKD. V lost 3 bases, J lost 10 bases, and 10 bases stayed unmatched.

This clonotype was detected many times. V gene TRBV20-1 combines with J gene TRBJ1-2, with 7 bases aligning to TRBD1. The junction had 9 bases not matched to a gene; V was cut back by 4 bases and J by 7 bases. The germline V gene encodes CDR1 DFQATT and CDR2 SNEGSKA (reference sequence). The CDR3 spans 13 residues. The CDR3 bases are TGCAGTGCTACCACAGGGGACGATTCTGGCTACACCTTC. It encodes CSATTGDDSGYTF.

This clonotype was observed at least ten times. The chain links TRBV3-1 to TRBJ1-2, with a weak D call TRBD1 (6 bases). V was shortened by 4 bases and J by 0 bases, with 12 bases between the two germline ends. CDR3 length: 15 amino acids. Germline CDR1 LGHDT, CDR2 YNNKEL (reference sequence). CDR3 region: CASSLGGGPNYGYTF. As DNA, the CDR3 is TGTGCCAGCAGCCTAGGGGGGGGACCTAACTATGGCTACACCTTC.

V is TRBV4-1 and J is TRBJ2-7; D may be TRBD2 (7 bases). This CDR3 comprises 16 residues. The germline V gene encodes CDR1 MGHRA and CDR2 YSYEKL. V gave up 3 bases and J gave up 2 bases, with 17 bases separating them. The CDR3 region has the DNA TGCGCCAGCAGCCACCCGAAGGCGGGGGACACCTACGAGCAGTACTTC. Protein sequence: CASSHPKAGDTYEQYF.

This clonotype was counted only a few times. The V call is TRBV10-3, the J call TRBJ2-5, with D perhaps being TRBD1 or TRBD2 (5 bases each). Trimming took 10 bases from V and 1 from J, leaving 13 bases between them. This CDR3 spans 13 amino acids. Germline CDR1 ENHRY, CDR2 SYGVKD. The chain's CDR3 is CATRVGTQETQYF. Here the CDR3 DNA reads TGTGCCACCAGGGTAGGGACCCAAGAGACCCAGTACTTC.

V is TRBV4-1 and J is TRBJ2-7; TRBD2 matches at 7 bases. The germline V gene has CDR1 MGHRA and CDR2 YSYEKL. Trimming took 6 bases from V and 7 from J; bases not matched to a gene: 12. This CDR3 region has 14 residues. As DNA, the CDR3 is TGCGCCAGCAGTGGGGAGGGCGGGGCGGAGGAGCAGTACTTC. Translated, it gives CASSGEGGAEEQYF.

The chain is built from TRBV18 and TRBJ1-2; TRBD1 matches 9 bases. V lost 3 bases and J lost 8; bases outside the gene matches: 7. The CDR3 loop spans 14 amino acids. Germline CDR1 reads KGHSH; CDR2 reads LQKENI. The CDR3 DNA reads TGTGCCAGCTCACCGACCCGGACAGGGGACGGCTACACCTTC. This translates into CASSPTRTGDGYTF.

The table lists this clonotype with many counts. The rearrangement links TRBV7-2 to TRBJ2-7; possible D gene TRBD2, 5 bases. CDR3 length equals 15 residues. V gave up 1 base and J gave up 3 bases, with 13 bases separating them. Per germline, CDR1 SGHTA and CDR2 FQGNSA. The CDR3 protein is CASSLVSRADYEQYF. The DNA of the CDR3 is TGTGCCAGCAGCTTAGTTTCGCGGGCGGACTACGAGCAGTACTTC.